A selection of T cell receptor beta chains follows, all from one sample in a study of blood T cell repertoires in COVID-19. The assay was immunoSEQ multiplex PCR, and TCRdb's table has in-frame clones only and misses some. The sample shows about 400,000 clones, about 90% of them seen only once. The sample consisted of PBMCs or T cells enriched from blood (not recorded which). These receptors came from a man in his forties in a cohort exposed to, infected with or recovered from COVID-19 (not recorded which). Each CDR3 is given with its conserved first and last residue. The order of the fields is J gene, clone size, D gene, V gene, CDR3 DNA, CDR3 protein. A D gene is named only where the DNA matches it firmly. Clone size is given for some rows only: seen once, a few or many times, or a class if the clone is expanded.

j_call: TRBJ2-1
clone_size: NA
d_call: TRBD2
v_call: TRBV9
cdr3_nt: TGTGCCAGCAGCGTAGGACTAGCGGGATTCGCGGGCGCCTACAATGAGCAGTTCTTC
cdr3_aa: CASSVGLAGFAGAYNEQFF

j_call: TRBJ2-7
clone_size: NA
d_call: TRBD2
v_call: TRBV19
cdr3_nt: TGTGCCAGTAGTATCGGGGGGGCTTCATCCTACGAGCAGTACTTC
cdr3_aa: CASSIGGASSYEQYF

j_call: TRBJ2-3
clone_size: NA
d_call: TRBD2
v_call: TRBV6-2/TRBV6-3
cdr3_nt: TGTGCCAGCAGTTACGGTGGACTAGCGGGAGATACGCAGTATTTT
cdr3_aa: CASSYGGLAGDTQYF

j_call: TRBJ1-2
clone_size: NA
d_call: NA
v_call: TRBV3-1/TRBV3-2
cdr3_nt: TGTGCCAGCAGCCAAGCAGACAGCTATGGCTACACCTTC
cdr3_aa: CASSQADSYGYTF

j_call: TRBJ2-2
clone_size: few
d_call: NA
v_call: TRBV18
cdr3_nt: TGTGCCAGCTCACCACCGAGCTTTCGGTCGTCCGGGGAGCTGTTTTTT
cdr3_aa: CASSPPSFRSSGELFF

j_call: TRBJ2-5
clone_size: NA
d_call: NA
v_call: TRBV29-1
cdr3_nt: TGCAGCGTTTTGGCGGGCGGGTTCCAAGAGACCCAGTACTTC
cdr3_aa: CSVLAGGFQETQYF

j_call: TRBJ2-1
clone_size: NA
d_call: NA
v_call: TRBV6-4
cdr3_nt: TGTGCCAGCAGTGACTCGACGGTAGGGAGCAATGAGCAGTTCTTC
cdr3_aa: CASSDSTVGSNEQFF

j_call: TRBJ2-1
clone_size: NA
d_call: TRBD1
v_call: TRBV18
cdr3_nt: TGTGCCAGCTCACCATACGGACAGGGTAATGATGAGCAGTTCTTC
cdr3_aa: CASSPYGQGNDEQFF

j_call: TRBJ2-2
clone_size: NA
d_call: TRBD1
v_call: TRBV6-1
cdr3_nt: TGTGCCAGCAGTGACAGGGGGCTTGGGGCCGGGGAGCTGTTTTTT
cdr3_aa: CASSDRGLGAGELFF

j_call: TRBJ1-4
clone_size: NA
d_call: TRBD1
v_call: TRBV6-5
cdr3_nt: TGTGCCAGCAGTCGAGGGGGCTTCGATGAAAAACTGTTTTTT
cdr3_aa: CASSRGGFDEKLFF

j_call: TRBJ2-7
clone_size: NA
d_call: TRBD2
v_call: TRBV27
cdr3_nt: TGTGCCAGCAGTCCGAGAAGCGGGGGAAACTACGAGCAGTACTTC
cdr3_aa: CASSPRSGGNYEQYF

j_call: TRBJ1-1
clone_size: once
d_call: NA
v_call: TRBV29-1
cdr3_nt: TGCAGCGGAACACAGAACACTGAAGCTTTCTTT
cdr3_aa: CSGTQNTEAFF

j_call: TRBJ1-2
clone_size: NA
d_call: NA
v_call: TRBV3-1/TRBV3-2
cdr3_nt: TGTGCCAGCAGCCAAGGGCAGGGTGGTGGCTACACCTTC
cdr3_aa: CASSQGQGGGYTF

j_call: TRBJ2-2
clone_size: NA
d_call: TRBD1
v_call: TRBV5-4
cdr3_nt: TGTGCCAGCAGCTTTGGGGGACAGGGCCGGGAGCTGTTTTTT
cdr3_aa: CASSFGGQGRELFF

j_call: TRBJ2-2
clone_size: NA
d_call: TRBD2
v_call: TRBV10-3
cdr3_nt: TGTGCCATCAGCGCAGTAGCGGGAGAGACCGGGGAGCTGTTTTTT
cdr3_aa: CAISAVAGETGELFF

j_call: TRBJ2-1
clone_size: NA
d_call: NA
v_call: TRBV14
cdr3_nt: TGTGCCAGCAGTCCAAGCTTATGGGGGGGCAACAATGAGCAGTTCTTC
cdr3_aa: CASSPSLWGGNNEQFF

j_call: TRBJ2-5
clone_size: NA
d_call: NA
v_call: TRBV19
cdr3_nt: TGTGCCAGTAGTATGACACTAGCCGAGACCCAGTACTTC
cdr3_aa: CASSMTLAETQYF

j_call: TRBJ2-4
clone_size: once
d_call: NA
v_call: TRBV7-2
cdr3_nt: TGTGCCAGCAGCTTAGGGGCAGGGGCCAAAAACATTCAGTACTTC
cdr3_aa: CASSLGAGAKNIQYF

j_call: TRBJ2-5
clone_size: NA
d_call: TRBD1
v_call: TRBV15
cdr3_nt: TGTGCAGTGGGGACAGGGTCGGGGGAGACCCAGTACTTC
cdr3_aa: CAVGTGSGETQYF

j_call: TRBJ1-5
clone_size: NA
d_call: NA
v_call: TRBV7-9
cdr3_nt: TGTGCCAGCAGCTTCGGGTCGGGCAATCAGCCCCAGCATTTT
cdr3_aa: CASSFGSGNQPQHF

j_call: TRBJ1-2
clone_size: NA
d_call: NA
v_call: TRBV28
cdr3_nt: TGTGCCAGCAGTTTACAGGGTTCGTCCCATGGCTACACCTTC
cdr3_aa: CASSLQGSSHGYTF

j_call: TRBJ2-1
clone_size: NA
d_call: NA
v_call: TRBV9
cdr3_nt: TGTGCCAGCAGCGAAAGTCATCGGGGGAGTGAGCAGTTCTTC
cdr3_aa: CASSESHRGSEQFF